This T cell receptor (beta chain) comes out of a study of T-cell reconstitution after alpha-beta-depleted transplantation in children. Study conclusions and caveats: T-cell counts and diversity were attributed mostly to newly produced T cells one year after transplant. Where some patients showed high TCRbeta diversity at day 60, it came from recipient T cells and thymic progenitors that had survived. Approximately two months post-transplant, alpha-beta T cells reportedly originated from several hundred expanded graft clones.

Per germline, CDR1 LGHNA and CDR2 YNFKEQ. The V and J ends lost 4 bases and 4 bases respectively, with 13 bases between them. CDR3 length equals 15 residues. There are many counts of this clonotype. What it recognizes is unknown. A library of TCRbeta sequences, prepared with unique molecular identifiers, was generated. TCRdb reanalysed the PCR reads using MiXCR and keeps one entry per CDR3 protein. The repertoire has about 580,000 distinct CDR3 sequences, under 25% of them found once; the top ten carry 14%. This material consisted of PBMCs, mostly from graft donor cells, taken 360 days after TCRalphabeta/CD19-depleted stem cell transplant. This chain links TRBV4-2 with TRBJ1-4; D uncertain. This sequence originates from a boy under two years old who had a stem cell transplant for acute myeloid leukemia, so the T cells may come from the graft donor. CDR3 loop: CASSLGPINNEKLFF. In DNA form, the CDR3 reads TGTGCCAGCAGCCTCGGACCCATTAATAATGAAAAACTGTTTTTT.